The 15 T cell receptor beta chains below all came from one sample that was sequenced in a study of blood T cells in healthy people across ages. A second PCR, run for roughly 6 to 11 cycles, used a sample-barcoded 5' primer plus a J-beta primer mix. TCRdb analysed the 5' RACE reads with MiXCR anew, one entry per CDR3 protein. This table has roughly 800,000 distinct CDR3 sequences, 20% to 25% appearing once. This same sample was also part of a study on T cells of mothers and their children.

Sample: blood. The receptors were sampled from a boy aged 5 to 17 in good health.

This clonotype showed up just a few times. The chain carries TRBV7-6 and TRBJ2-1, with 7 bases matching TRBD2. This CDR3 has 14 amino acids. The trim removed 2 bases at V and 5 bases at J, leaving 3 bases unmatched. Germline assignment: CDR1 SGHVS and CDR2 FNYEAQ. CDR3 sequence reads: CASSLTGTNNEQFF. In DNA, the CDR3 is TGTGCCAGCAGCTTAACCGGGACTAACAATGAGCAGTTCTTC.

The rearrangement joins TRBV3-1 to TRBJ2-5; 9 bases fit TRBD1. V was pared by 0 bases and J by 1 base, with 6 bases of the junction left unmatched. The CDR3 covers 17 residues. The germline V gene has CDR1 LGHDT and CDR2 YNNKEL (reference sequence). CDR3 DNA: TGTGCCAGCAGCCAAGAAGGACAGGGGAGAAGCCAAGAGACCCAGTACTTC. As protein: CASSQEGQGRSQETQYF.

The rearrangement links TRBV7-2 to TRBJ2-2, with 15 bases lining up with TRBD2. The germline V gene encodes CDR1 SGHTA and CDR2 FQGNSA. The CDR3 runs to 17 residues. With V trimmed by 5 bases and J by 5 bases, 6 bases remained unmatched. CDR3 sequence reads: CASSPGTSGGITGELFF. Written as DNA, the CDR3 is TGTGCCAGCAGCCCTGGGACTAGCGGGGGGATAACCGGGGAGCTGTTTTTT.

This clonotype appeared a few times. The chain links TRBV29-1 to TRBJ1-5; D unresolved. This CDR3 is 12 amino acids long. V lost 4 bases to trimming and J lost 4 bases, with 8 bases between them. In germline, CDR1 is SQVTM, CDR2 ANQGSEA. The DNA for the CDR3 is TGCAGCGTTGGGGATTGGAATCAGCCCCAGCATTTT. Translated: CSVGDWNQPQHF.

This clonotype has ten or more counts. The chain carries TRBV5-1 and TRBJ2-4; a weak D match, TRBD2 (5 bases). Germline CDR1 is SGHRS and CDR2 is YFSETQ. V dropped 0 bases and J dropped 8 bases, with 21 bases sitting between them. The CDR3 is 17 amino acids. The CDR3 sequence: CASSLALTGYSLDIQYF. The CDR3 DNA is TGCGCCAGCAGCTTGGCCCTAACGGGATATTCTCTAGACATTCAGTACTTC.

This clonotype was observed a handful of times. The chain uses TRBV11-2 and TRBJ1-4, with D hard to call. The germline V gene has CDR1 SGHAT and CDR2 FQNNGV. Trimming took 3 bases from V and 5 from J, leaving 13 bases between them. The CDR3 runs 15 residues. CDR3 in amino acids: CASSFKSAYNEKLFF. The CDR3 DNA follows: TGTGCCAGCAGCTTTAAGTCGGCGTACAATGAAAAACTGTTTTTT.

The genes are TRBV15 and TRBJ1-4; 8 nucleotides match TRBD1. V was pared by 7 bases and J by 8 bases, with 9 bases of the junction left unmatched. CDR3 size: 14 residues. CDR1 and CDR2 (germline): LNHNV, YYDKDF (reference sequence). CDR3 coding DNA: TGTGCCACCACCGAGGACAGGGTCGGGGAAAAACTGTTTTTT. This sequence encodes CATTEDRVGEKLFF. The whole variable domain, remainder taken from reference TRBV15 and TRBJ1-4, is DAMVIQNPRYQVTQFGKPVTLSCSQTLNHNVMYWYQQKSSQAPKLLFHYYDKDFNNEADTPDNFQSRRPNTSFCFLDIRSPGLGDTAMYLCATTEDRVGEKLFFGSGTQLSVL.

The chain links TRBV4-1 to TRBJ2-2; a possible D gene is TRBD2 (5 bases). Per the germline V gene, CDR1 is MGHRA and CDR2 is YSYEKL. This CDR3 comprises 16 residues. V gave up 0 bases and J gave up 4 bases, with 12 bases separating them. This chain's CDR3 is CASSQDRSRGTGELFF. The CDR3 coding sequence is TGCGCCAGCAGCCAAGATCGATCCCGGGGCACCGGGGAGCTGTTTTTT.

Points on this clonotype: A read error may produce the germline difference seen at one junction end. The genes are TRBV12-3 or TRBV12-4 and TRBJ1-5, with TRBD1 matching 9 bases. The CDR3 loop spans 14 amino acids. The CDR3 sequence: CASSDTGGKQPQHF. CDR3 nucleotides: TGTGCCAGCAGCGATACAGGGGGCAAACAGCCCCAGCATTTT.

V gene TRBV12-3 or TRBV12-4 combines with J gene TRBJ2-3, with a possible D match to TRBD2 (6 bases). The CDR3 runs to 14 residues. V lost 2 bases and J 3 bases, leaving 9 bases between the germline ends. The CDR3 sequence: CASSLSRGTDTQYF. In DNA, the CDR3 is TGTGCCAGCAGTTTATCCCGGGGGACAGATACGCAGTATTTT.

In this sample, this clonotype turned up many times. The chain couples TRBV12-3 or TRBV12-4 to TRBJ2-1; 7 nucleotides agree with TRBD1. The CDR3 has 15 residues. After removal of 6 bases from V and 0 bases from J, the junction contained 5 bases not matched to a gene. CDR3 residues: CASSSGTASYNEQFF. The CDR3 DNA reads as TGTGCCAGCAGCTCCGGGACAGCCTCCTACAATGAGCAGTTCTTC.

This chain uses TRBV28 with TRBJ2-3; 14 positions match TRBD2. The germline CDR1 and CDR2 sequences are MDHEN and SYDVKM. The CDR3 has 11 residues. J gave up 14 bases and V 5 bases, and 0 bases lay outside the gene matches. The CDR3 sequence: CASSGLAGGYF. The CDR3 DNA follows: TGTGCCAGCAGTGGACTAGCGGGAGGGTATTTT.

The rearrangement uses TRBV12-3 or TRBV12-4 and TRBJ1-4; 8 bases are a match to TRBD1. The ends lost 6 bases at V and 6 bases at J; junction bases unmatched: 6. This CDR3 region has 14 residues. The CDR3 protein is CASRPGGFDEKLFF. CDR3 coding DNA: TGTGCCAGCAGACCAGGGGGCTTCGATGAAAAACTGTTTTTT.

The CDR3 DNA is TGTGCCAGCAGTCAGCTTGGCGTAGAGACCCAGTACTTC. As protein: CASSQLGVETQYF. The chain couples TRBV12-3 or TRBV12-4 to TRBJ2-5; D gene unclear. Trimming took off 5 bases at V and 4 bases at J, with 11 bases between the two ends. This CDR3 has 13 amino acids.

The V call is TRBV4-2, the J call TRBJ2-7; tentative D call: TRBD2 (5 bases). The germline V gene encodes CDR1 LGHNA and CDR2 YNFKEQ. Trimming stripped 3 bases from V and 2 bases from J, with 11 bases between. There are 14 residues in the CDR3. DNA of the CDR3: TGTGCCAGCAGCCAGTCCGGGATAGCCTACGAGCAGTACTTC. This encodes CASSQSGIAYEQYF.